The text below deals with one TCR beta chain. Authors' methods: Counts of nucleated cells, estimated from reference gene primer amplification, were obtained. The protocol was immunoSEQ multiplex PCR, while the TCRdb copy is restricted to in-frame clones and leaves out a portion. V, J and clone size are those of that table, while D and trimming were read from the DNA. The sample lists fewer than 250,000 clones, approximately 80% occurring once. Germline values: CDR1 MNHNY, CDR2 SVGAGI (reference sequence). The CDR3 length is 15 residues. V lost 5 bases and J lost 10, with 18 bases in between. This sample stems from a study of blood T cell repertoires in COVID-19.

This TCR was sampled from a woman aged 45-65 years with acute or convalescent COVID-19. V gene TRBV6-6 combines with J gene TRBJ1-6; possible D gene TRBD1, 5 bases. The sequenced sample consisted of peripheral blood. The DNA of the CDR3 is TGTGCCAGCAGTCCCCAGGCGGTGGGGGGATCACCCCTCCACTTT. Protein sequence: CASSPQAVGGSPLHF.